This T cell receptor beta chain was identified during a study of blood T cell repertoires in COVID-19. Study details: Sites across the United States, Italy and Spain contributed samples from acute and convalescent COVID-19.

Sequenced by immunoSEQ multiplex PCR; TCRdb stores in-frame clones only, minus some. Among around 49,000 clones listed, more than 80% were seen once. The TCR sequence derives from a human donor in a cohort sampled during active COVID-19. The specimen was peripheral blood.

The CDR3 reads CASSPTLAGGRDEQFF. In DNA, the CDR3 is TGTGCCAGCAGCCCCACGCTAGCGGGAGGCCGCGATGAGCAGTTCTTC. This rearrangement joins TRBV7-3 to TRBJ2-1; 11 bases map to TRBD2. CDR1 and CDR2 from the germline V gene are SGHTA and FQGTGA. Trimming removed 5 bases from V and 8 bases from J; junction bases left unmatched: 11. CDR3 length equals 16 residues.